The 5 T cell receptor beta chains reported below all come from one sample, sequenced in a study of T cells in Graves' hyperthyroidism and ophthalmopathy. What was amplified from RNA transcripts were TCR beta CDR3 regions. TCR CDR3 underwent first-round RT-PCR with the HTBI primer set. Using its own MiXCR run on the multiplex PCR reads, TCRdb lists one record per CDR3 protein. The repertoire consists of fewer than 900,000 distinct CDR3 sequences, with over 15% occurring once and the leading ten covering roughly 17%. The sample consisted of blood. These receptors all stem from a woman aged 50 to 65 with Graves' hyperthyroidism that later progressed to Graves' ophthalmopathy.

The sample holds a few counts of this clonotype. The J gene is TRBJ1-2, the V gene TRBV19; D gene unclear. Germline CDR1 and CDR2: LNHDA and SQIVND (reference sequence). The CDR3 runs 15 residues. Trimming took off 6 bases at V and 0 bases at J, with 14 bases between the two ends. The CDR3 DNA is TGTGCCAGTAGGCAAAAGACGGGCCCTAACTATGGCTACACCTTC. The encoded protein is CASRQKTGPNYGYTF.

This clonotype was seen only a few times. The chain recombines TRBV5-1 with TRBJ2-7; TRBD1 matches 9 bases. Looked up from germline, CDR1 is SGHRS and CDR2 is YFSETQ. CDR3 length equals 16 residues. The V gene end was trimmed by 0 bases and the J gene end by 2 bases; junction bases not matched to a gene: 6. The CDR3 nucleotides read TGCGCCAGCAGCTTGGGTACAGGGGGCCTAGCCTACGAGCAGTACTTC. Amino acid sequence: CASSLGTGGLAYEQYF.

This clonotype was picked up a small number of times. The CDR3 coding sequence is TGTGCCAGCAGCCAAGTCTGGGAAAGTAGCCCTGAAGCTTTCTTT. Translating gives CASSQVWESSPEAFF. The chain links TRBV4-2 to TRBJ1-1; D call uncertain. Trimming removed 1 base at V and 6 bases at J, with 15 bases between. The length of the CDR3 is 15 residues. Germline V gene data show CDR1 as LGHNA and CDR2 as YNFKEQ.

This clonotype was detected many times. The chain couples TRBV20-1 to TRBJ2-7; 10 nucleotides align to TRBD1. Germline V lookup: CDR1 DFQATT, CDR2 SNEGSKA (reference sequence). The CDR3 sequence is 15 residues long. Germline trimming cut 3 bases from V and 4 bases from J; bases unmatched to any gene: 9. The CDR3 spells CSARPPGQGSYEQYF. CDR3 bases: TGCAGTGCTAGGCCCCCGGGACAGGGGTCGTACGAGCAGTACTTC.

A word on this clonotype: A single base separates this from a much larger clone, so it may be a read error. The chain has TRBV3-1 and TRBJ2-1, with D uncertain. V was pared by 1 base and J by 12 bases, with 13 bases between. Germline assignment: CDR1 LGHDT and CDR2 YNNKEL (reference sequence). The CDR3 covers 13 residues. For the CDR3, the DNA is TGTGCCAGCAGCCAAGGAGGTCCCATGGGGCAGTTCTTC. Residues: CASSQGGPMGQFF.